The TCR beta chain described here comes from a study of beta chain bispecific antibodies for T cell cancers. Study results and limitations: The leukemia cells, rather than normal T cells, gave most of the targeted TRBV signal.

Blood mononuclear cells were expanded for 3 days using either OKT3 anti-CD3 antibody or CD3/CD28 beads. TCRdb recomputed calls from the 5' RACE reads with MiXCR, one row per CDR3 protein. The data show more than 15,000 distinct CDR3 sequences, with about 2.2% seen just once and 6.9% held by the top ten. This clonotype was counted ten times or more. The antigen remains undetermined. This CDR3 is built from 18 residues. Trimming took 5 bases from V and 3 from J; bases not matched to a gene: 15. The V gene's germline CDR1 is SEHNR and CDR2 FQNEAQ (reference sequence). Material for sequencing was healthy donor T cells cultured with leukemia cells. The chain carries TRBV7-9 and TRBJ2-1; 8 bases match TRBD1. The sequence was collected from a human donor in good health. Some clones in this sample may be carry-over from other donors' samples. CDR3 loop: CASSQPGGGGMIYNEQFF. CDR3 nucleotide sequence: TGTGCCAGCAGCCAGCCAGGGGGCGGCGGAATGATCTACAATGAGCAGTTCTTC.